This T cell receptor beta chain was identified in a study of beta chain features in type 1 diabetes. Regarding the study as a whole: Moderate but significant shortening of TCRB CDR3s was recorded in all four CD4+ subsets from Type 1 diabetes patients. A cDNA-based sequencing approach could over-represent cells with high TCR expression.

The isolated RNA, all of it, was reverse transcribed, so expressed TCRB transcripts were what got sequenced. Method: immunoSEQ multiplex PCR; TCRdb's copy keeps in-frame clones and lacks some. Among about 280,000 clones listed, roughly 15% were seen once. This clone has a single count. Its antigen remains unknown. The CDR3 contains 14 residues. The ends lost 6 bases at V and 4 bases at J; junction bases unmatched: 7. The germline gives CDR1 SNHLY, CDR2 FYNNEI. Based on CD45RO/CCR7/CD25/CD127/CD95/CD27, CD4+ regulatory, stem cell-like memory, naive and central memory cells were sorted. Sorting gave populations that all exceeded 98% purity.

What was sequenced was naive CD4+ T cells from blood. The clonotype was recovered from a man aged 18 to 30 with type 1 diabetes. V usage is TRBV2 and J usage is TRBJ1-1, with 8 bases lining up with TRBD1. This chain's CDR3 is CASSDHQGATEAFF. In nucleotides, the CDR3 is TGTGCCAGCAGCGACCATCAGGGGGCCACTGAAGCTTTCTTT. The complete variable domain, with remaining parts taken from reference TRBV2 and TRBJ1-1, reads EPEVTQTPSHQVTQMGQEVILRCVPISNHLYFYWYRQILGQKVEFLVSFYNNEISEKSEIFDDQFSVERPDGSNFTLKIRSTKLEDSAMYFCASSDHQGATEAFFGQGTRLTVV.